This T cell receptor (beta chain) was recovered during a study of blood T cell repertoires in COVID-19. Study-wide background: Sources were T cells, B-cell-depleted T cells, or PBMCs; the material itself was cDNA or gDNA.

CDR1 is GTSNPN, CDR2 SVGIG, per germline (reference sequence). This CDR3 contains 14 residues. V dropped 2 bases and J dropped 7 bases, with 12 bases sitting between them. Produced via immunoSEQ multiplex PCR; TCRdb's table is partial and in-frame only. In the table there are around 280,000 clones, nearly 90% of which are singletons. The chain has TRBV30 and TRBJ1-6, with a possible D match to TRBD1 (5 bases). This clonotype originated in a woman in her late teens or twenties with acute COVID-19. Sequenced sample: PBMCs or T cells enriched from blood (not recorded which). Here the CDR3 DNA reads TGTGCCTGGAGTCGGAGGGGCATAAATTCACCCCTCCACTTT. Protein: CAWSRRGINSPLHF.